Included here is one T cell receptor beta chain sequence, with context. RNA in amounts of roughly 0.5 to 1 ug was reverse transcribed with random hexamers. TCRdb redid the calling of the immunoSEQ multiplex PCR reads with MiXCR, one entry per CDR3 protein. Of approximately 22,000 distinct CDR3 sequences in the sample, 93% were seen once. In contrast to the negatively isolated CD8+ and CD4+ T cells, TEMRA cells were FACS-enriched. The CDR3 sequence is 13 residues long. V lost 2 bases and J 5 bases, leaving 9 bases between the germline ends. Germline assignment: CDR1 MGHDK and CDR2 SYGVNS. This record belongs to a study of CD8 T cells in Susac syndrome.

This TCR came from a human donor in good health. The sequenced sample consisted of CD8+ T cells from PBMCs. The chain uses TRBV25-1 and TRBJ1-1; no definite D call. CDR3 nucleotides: TGTGCCAGCAGTGAACGGGGTAGGACTGAAGCTTTCTTT. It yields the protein CASSERGRTEAFF. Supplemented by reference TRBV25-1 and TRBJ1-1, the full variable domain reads EADIYQTPRYLVIGTGKKITLECSQTMGHDKMYWYQQDPGMELHLIHYSYGVNSTEKGDLSSESTVSRIRTEHFPLTLESARPSHTSQYLCASSERGRTEAFFGQGTRLTVV.